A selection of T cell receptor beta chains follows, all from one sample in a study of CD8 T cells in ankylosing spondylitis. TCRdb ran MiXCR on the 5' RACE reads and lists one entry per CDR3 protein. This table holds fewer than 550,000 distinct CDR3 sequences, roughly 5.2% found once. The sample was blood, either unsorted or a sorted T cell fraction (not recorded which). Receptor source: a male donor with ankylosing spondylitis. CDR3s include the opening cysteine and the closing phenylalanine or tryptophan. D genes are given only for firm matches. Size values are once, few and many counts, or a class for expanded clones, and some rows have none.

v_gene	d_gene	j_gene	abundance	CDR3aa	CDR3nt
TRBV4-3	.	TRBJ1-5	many	CASSQGQGNQPQHF	TGCGCCAGCAGCCAAGGCCAGGGCAACCAGCCCCAGCATTTT
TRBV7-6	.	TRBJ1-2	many	CASSSYSYGYTF	TGTGCCAGCAGCTCCTACAGCTATGGCTACACCTTC
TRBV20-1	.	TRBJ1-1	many	CSARSGRNTEAFF	TGCAGTGCTCGGTCGGGGAGGAACACTGAAGCTTTCTTT
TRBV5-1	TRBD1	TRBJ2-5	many	CASSLVGTDQETQYF	TGCGCCAGCAGCTTGGTCGGGACAGACCAAGAGACCCAGTACTTC
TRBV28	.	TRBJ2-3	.	CASRTGGATDTQYF	TGTGCCAGCAGAACCGGGGGAGCCACAGATACGCAGTATTTT
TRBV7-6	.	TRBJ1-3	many	CASSFVQGISSGNTIYF	TGTGCCAGCAGCTTCGTTCAGGGGATAAGCTCTGGAAACACCATATATTTT
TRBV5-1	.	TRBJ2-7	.	CASSLKGAYEQYF	TGCGCCAGCAGCTTGAAGGGGGCCTACGAGCAGTACTTC
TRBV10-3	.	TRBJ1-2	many	CAISLGSDRYGYTF	TGTGCCATCAGTCTAGGCAGTGATCGCTATGGCTACACCTTC
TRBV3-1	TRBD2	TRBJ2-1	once	CASSQGLAGNGNEQFF	TGTGCCAGCAGCCAAGGACTAGCGGGTAACGGTAATGAGCAGTTCTTC
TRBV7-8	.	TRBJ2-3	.	CASSLERLRDTQYF	TGTGCCAGCAGCTTGGAGCGCCTCAGGGATACGCAGTATTTT
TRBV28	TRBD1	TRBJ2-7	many	CASSHFWTGRDYEQYF	TGTGCCAGCAGCCATTTCTGGACAGGGCGGGACTACGAGCAGTACTTC
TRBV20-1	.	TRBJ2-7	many	CSARAFGSYEQYF	TGCAGTGCTAGAGCTTTTGGCTCCTACGAGCAGTACTTC
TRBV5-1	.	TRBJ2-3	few	CASSLPEGEVVTDTQYF	TGCGCCAGCAGCTTGCCTGAAGGAGAGGTTGTCACAGATACGCAGTATTTT
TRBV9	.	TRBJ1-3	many	CASSVEDTIYF	TGTGCCAGCAGCGTAGAGGACACCATATATTTT
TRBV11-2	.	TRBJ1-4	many	CASSPSRGLDEKLFF	TGTGCCAGCAGCCCCAGCAGGGGCTTAGATGAAAAACTGTTTTTT
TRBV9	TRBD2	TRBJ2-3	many	CASSAGLASDTQYF	TGTGCCAGCAGCGCAGGACTAGCATCAGATACGCAGTATTTT
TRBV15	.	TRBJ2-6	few	CATSRDMGVGANVLTF	TGTGCCACCAGCAGAGATATGGGGGTTGGGGCCAACGTCCTGACTTTC
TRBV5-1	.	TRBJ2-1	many	CASSLLSTGGNEQFF	TGCGCCAGCAGCCTGCTAAGTACCGGCGGTAATGAGCAGTTCTTC
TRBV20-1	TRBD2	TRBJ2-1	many	CSAPAVAGGRNEQFF	TGCAGTGCTCCAGCCGTAGCGGGGGGAAGAAATGAGCAGTTCTTC
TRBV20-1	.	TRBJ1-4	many	CSAPKVGAEKLFF	TGCAGTGCGCCAAAGGTCGGGGCTGAAAAACTGTTTTTT
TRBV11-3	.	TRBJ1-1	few	CASSLDGGQSNTEAFF	TGTGCCAGCAGCTTAGATGGAGGTCAGTCGAACACTGAAGCTTTCTTT
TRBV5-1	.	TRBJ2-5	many	CASSLFGLLQETQYF	TGCGCCAGCAGCTTGTTTGGACTACTACAAGAGACCCAGTACTTC
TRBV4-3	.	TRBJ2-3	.	CASSHSPRTNRDTQYF	TGCGCCAGCAGCCACAGTCCCCGGACCAACAGAGATACGCAGTATTTT
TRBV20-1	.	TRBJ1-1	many	CSAYAMNTEAFF	TGCAGTGCTTACGCCATGAACACTGAAGCTTTCTTT
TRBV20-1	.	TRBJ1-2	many	CSASGQGTGYTF	TGCAGTGCTAGTGGGCAGGGGACTGGCTACACCTTC
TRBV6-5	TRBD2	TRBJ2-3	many	CASSYSILAGTQYF	TGTGCCAGCAGTTACTCGATTCTAGCGGGAACGCAGTATTTT
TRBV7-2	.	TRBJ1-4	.	CASSLGVGWELFF	TGTGCCAGCAGCTTAGGGGTTGGGTGGGAACTGTTTTTT
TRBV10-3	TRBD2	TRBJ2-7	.	CAISESSGTTYEQYF	TGTGCCATCAGTGAGTCAAGCGGGACCACCTACGAGCAGTACTTC
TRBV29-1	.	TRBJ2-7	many	CSVEGDTGSYEQYF	TGCAGCGTTGAAGGGGACACCGGTTCCTACGAGCAGTACTTC
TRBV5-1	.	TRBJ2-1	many	CASSLASDYNEQFF	TGCGCCAGCAGCTTGGCTAGCGACTACAATGAGCAGTTCTTC
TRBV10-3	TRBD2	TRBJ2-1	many	CAIRASGYSYNEQFF	TGTGCCATCAGGGCTAGCGGGTACTCCTACAATGAGCAGTTCTTC